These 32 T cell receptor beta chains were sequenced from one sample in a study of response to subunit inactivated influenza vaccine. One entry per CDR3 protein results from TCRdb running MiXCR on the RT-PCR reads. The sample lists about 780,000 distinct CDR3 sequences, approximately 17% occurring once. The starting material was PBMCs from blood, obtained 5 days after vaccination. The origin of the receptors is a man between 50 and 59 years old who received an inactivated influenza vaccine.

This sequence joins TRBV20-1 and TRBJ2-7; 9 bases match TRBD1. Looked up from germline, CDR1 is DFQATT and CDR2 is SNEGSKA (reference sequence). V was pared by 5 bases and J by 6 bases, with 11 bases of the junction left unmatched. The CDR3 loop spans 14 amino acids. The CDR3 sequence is CSAAPWTGVREQYF. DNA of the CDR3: TGCAGTGCTGCCCCCTGGACAGGGGTTCGCGAGCAGTACTTC.

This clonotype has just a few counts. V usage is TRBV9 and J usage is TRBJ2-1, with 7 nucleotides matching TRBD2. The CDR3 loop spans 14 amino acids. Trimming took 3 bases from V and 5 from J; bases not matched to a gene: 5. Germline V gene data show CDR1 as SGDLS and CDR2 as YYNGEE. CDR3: CASSGGGSHNEQFF. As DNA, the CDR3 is TGTGCCAGCAGCGGCGGGGGATCCCACAATGAGCAGTTCTTC.

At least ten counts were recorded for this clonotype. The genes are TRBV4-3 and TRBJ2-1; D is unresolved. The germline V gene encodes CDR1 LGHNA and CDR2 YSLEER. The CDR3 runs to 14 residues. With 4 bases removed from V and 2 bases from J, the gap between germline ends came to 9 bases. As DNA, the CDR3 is TGCGCCAGCAGCCCGACGCGAACCTACAATGAGCAGTTCTTC. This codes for CASSPTRTYNEQFF.

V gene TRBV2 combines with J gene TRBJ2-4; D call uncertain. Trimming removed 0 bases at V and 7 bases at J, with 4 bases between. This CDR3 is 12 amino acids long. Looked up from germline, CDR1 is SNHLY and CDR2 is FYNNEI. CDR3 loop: CASSEAGNIQYF. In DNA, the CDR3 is TGTGCCAGCAGTGAAGCGGGGAACATTCAGTACTTC.

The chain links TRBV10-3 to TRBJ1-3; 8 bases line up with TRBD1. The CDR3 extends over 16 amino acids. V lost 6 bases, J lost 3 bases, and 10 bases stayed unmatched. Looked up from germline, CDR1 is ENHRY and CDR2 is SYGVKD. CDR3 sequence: CAIRTQGASSGNTIYF. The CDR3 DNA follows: TGTGCCATCAGGACCCAGGGGGCTTCAAGTGGAAACACCATATATTTT.

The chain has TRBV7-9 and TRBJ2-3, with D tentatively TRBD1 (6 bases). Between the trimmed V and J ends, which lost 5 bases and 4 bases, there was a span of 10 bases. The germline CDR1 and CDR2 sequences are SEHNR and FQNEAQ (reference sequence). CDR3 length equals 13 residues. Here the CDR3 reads CASSGRGSDTQYF. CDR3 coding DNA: TGTGCCAGCAGCGGCAGGGGTTCAGATACGCAGTATTTT.

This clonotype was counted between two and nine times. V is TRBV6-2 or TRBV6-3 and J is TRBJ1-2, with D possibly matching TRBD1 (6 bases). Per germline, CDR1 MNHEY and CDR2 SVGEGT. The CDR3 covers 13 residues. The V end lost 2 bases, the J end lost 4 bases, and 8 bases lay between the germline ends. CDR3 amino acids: CASSYQGIYGYTF. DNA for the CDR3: TGTGCCAGCAGTTACCAGGGGATCTATGGCTACACCTTC.

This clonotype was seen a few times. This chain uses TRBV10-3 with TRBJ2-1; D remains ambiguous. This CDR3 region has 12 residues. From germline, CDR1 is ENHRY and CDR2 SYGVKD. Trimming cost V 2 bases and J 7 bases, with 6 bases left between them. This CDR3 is CAISEKMNEQFF. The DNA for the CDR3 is TGTGCCATCAGTGAGAAAATGAATGAGCAGTTCTTC.

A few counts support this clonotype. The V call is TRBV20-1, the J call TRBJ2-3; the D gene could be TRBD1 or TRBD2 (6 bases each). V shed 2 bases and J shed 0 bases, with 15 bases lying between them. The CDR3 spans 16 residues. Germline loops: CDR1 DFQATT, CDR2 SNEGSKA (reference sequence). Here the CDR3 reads CSARRRGGGSTDTQYF. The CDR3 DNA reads TGCAGTGCTAGAAGAAGAGGAGGGGGTAGCACAGATACGCAGTATTTT.

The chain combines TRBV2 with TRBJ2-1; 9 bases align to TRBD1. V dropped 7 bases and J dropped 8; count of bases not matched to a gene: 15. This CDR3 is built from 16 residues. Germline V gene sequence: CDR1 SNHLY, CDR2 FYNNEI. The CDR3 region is CASIVSRDRENDEQFF. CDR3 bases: TGTGCCAGCATAGTCTCCCGGGACAGGGAAAATGATGAGCAGTTCTTC. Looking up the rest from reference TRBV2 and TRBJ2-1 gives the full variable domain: EPEVTQTPSHQVTQMGQEVILRCVPISNHLYFYWYRQILGQKVEFLVSFYNNEISEKSEIFDDQFSVERPDGSNFTLKIRSTKLEDSAMYFCASIVSRDRENDEQFFGPGTRLTVL.

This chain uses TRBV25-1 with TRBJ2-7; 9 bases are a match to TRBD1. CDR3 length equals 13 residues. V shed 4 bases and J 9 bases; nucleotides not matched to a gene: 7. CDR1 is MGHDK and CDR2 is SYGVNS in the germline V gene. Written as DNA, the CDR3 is TGTGCCAGCAGTGGCCGACAGGGGGTGGTGCAGTACTTC. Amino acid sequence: CASSGRQGVVQYF.

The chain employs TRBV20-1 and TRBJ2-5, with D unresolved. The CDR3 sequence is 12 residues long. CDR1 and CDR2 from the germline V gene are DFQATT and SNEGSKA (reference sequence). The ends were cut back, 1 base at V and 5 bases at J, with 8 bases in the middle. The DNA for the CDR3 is TGCAGTGCTAGAGTAGGGTTCGAGACCCAGTACTTC. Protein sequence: CSARVGFETQYF.

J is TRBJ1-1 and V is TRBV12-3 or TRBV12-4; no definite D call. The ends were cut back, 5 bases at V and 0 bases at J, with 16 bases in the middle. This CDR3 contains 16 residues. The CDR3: CASSPRPVSLNTEAFF. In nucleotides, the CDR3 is TGTGCCAGCAGTCCCCGCCCCGTCTCTTTGAACACTGAAGCTTTCTTT.

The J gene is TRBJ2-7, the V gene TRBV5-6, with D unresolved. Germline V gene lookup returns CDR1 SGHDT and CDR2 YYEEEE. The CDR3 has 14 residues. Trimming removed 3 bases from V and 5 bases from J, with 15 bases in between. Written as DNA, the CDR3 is TGTGCCAGCAGCTCCCCCGCACAGTCGGACGAGCAGTACTTC. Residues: CASSSPAQSDEQYF.

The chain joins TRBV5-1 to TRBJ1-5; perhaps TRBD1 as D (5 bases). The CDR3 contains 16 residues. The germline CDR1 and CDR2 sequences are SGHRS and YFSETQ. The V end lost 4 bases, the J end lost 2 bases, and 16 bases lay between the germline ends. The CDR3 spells CASSPGTPLGNQPQHF. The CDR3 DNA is TGCGCCAGCAGCCCCGGGACGCCTTTGGGCAATCAGCCCCAGCATTTT.

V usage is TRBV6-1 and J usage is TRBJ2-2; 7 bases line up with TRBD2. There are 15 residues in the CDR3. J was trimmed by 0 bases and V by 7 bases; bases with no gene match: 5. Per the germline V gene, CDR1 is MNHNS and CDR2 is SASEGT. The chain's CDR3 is CASTKTSTNTGELFF. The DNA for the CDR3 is TGTGCCAGCACAAAGACTAGCACGAACACCGGGGAGCTGTTTTTT.

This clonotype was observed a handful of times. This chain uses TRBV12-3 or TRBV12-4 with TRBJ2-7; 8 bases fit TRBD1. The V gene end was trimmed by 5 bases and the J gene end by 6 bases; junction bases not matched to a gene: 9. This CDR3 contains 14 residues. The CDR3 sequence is CASSRQGAAPEQYF. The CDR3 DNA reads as TGTGCCAGCAGTCGTCAGGGGGCGGCCCCCGAGCAGTACTTC.

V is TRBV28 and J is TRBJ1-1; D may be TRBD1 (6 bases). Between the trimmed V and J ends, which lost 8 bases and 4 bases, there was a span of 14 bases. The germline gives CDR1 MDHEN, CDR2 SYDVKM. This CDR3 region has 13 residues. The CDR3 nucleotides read TGTGCCAGCCGCGGGGGAGGGGGCACTGAAGCTTTCTTT. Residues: CASRGGGGTEAFF.

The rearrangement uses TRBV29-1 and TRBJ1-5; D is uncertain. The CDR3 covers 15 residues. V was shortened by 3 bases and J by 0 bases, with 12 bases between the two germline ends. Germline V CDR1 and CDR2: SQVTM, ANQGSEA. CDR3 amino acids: CSVEAGLISNQPQHF. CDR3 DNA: TGCAGCGTTGAGGCCGGCCTGATTAGCAATCAGCCCCAGCATTTT.

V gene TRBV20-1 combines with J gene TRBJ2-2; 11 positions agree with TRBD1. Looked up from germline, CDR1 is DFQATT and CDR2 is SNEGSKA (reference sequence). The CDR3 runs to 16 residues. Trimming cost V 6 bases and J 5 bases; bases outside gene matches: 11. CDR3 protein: CSANRPGTGGTGELFF. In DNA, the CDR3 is TGCAGTGCCAATCGCCCCGGGACAGGGGGGACCGGGGAGCTGTTTTTT.

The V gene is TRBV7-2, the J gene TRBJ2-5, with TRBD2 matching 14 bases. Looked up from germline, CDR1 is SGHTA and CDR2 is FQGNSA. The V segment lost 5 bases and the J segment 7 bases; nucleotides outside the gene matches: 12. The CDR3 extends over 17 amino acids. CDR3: CASSRMTSGGAFGTQYF. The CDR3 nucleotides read TGTGCCAGCAGCAGAATGACTAGCGGGGGGGCATTCGGGACCCAGTACTTC.

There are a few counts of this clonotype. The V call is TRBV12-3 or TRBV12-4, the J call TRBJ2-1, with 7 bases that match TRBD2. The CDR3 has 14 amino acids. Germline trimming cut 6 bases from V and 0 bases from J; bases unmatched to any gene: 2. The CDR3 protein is CASRRGDSYNEQFF. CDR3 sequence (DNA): TGTGCCAGCAGACGGGGGGACTCCTACAATGAGCAGTTCTTC.

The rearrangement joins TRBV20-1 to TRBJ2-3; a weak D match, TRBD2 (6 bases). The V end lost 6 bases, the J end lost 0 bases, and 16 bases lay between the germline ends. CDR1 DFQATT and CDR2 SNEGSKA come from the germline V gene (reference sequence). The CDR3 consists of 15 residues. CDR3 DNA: TGCAGTGCATCGGCCGGGACTCCTAGCACAGATACGCAGTATTTT. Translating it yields CSASAGTPSTDTQYF.

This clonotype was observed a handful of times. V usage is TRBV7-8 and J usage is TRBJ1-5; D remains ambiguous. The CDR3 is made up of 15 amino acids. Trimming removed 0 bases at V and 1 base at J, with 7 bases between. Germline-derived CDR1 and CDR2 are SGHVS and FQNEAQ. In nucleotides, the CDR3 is TGTGCCAGCAGCTTAGCTAGGCTGAGCAATCAGCCCCAGCATTTT. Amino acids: CASSLARLSNQPQHF.

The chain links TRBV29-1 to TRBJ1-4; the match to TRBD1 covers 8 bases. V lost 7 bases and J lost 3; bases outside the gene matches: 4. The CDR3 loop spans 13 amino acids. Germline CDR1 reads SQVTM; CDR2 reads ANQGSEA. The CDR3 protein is CSAQGAANEKLFF. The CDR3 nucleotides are TGCAGCGCCCAGGGGGCGGCTAATGAAAAACTGTTTTTT.

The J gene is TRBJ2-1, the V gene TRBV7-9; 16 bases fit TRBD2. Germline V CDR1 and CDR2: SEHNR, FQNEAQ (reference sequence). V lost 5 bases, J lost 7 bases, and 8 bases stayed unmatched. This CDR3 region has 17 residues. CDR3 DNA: TGTGCCAGCAGCAGCCCGGGACTAGCGGGAGGGAGGAATGAGCAGTTCTTC. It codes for CASSSPGLAGGRNEQFF.

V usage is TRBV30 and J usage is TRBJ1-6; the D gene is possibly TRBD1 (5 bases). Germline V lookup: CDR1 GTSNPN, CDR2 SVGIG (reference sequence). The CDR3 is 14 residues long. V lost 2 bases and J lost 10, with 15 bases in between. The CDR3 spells CAWSQGPATSPLHF. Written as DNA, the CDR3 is TGTGCCTGGAGTCAGGGTCCGGCGACATCACCCCTCCACTTT.

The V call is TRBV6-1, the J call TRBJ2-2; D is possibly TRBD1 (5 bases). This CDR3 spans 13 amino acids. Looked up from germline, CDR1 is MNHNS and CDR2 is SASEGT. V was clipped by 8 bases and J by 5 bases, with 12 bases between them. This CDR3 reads CASGKTETGELFF. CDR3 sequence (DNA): TGTGCCAGCGGAAAGACAGAAACCGGGGAGCTGTTTTTT.

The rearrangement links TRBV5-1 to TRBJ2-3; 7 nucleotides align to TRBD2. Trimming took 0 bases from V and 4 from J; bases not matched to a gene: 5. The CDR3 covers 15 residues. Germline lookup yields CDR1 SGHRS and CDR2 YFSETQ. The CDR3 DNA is TGCGCCAGCAGCTTGGAAGCGGGATCCGCAGATACGCAGTATTTT. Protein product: CASSLEAGSADTQYF. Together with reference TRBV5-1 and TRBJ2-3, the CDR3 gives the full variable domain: KAGVTQTPRYLIKTRGQQVTLSCSPISGHRSVSWYQQTPGQGLQFLFEYFSETQRNKGNFPGRFSGRQFSNSRSEMNVSTLELGDSALYLCASSLEAGSADTQYFGPGTRLTVL.

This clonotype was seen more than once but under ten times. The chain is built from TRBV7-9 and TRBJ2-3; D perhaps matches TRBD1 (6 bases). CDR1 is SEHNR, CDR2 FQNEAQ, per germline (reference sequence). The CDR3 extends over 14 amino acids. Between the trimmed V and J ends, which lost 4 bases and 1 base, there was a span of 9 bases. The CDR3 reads CASSSWTGTDTQYF. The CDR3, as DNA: TGTGCCAGCAGCTCTTGGACAGGCACAGATACGCAGTATTTT.

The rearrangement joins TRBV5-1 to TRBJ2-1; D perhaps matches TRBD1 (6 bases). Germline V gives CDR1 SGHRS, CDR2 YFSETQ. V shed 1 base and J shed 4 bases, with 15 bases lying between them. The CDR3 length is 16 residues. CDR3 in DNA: TGCGCCAGCAGCTTGACCCCCGGGACACAATACAATGAGCAGTTCTTC. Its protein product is CASSLTPGTQYNEQFF.

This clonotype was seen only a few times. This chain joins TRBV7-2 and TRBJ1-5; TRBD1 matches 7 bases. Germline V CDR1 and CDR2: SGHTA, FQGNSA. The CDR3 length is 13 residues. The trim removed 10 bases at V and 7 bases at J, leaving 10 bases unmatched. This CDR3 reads CATGTGVAQPQHF. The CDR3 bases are TGTGCCACCGGAACAGGGGTTGCCCAGCCCCAGCATTTT.